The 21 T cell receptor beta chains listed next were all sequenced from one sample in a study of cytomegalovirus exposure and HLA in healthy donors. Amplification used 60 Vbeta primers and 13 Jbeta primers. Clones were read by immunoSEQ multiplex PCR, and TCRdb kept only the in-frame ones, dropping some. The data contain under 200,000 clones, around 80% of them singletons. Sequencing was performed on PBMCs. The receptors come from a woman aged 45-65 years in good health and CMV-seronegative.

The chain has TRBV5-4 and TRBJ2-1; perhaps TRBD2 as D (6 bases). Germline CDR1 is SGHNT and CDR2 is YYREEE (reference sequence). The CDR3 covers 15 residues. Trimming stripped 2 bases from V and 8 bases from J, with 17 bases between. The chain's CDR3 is CASSFWRAGWYEQFF. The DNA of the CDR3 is TGTGCCAGCAGCTTTTGGAGGGCGGGCTGGTATGAGCAGTTCTTC.

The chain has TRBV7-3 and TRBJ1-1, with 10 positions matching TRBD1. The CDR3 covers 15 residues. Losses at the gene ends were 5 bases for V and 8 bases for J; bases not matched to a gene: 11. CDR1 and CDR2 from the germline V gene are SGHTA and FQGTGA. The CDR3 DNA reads TGTGCCAGCAGCAGTACACCGGGACAGGGGATAGAAGCTTTCTTT. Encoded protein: CASSSTPGQGIEAFF.

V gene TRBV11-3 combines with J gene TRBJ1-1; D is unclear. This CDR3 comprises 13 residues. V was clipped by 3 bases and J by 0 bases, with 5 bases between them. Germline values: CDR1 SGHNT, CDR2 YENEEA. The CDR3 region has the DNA TGTGCCAGCAGCTTTACACTGAACACTGAAGCTTTCTTT. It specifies CASSFTLNTEAFF.

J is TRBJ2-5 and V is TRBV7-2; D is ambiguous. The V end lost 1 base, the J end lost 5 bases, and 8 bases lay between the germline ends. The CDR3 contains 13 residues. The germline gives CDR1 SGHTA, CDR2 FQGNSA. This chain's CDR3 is CASSLVGEETQYF. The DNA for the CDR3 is TGTGCCAGCAGCTTAGTGGGCGAGGAGACCCAGTACTTC.

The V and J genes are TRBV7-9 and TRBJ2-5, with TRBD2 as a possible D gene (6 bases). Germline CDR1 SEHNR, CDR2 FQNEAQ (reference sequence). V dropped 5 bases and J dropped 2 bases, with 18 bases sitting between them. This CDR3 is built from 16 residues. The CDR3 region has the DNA TGTGCCAGCAGCCGACCCACGACTAGTCCTCAAGAGACCCAGTACTTC. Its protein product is CASSRPTTSPQETQYF.

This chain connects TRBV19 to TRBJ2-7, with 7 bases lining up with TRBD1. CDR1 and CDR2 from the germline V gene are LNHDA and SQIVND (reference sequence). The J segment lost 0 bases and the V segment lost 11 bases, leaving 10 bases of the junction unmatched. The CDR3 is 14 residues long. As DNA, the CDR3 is TGTGCCGTAGCTTCCCGGGACAGCTCCTACGAGCAGTACTTC. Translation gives CAVASRDSSYEQYF.

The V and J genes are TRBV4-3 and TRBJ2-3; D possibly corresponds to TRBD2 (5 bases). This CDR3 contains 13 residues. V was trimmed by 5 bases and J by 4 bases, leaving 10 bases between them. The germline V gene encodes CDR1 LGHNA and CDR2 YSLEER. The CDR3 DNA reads TGCGCCAGCAGCGGCAGGCGGGCAGATACGCAGTATTTT. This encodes CASSGRRADTQYF.

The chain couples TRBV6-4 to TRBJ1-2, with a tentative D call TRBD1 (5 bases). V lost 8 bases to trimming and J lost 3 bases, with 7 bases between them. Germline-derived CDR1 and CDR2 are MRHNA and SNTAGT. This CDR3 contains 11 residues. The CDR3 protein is CASAGDYGYTF. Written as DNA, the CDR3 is TGTGCCAGCGCGGGGGACTATGGCTACACCTTC.

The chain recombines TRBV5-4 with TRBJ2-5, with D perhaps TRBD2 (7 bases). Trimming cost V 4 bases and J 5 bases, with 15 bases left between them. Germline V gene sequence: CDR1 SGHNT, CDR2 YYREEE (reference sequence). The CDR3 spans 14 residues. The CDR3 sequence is CASSSRGGGETQYF. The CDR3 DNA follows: TGTGCCAGCAGCAGCCGCGGGGGCGGGGAGACCCAGTACTTC.

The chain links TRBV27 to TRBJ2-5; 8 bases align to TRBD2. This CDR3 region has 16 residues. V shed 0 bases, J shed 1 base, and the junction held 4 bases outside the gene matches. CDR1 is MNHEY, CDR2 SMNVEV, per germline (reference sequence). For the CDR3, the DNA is TGTGCCAGCAGTTTATCGACTAGCGTCAGCCAAGAGACCCAGTACTTC. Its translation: CASSLSTSVSQETQYF.

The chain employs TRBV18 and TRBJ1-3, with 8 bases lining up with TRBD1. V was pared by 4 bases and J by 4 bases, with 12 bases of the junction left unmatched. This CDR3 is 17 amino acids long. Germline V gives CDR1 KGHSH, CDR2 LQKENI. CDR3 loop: CASSLPSRGREGNTIYF. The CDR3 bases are TGTGCCAGCTCACTTCCCAGCAGGGGGCGCGAAGGAAACACCATATATTTT.

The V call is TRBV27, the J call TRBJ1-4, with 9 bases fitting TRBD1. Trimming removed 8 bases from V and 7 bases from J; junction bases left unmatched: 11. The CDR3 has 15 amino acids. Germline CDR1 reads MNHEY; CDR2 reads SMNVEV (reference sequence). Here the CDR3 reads CASGPPGTGTEKLFF. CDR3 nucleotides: TGTGCCAGCGGCCCACCCGGGACAGGGACTGAAAAACTGTTTTTT.

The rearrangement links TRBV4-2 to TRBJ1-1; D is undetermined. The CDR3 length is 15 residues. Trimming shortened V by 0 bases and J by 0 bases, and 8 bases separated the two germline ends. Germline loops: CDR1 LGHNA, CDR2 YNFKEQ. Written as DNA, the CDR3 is TGTGCCAGCAGCCAAGATTCTGGCTTGAACACTGAAGCTTTCTTT. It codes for CASSQDSGLNTEAFF.

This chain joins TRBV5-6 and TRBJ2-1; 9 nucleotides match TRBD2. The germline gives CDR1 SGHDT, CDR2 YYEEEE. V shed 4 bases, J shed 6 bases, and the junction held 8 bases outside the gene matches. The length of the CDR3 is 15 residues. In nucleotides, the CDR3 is TGTGCCAGCAGCCATGTAGCTAGCGGGACCAATGAGCAGTTCTTC. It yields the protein CASSHVASGTNEQFF.

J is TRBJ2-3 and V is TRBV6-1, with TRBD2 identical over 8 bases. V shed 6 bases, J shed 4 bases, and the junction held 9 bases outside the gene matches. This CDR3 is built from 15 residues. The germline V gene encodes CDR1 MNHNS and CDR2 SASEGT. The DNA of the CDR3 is TGTGCCAGCAGGGTTAGCGGGATTAGCGCAGATACGCAGTATTTT. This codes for CASRVSGISADTQYF.

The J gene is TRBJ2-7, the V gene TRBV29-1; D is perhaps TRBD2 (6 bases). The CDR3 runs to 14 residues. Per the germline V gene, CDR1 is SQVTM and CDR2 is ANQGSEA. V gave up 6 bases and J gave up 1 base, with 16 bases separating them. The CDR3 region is CSVAAREISYEQYF. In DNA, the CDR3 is TGCAGCGTAGCCGCCCGGGAGATATCCTACGAGCAGTACTTC.

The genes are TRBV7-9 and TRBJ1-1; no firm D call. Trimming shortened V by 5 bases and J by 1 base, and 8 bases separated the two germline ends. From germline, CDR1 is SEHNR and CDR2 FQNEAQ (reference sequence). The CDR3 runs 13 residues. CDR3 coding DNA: TGTGCCAGCAGCGAACAGCAGAACACTGAAGCTTTCTTT. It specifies CASSEQQNTEAFF. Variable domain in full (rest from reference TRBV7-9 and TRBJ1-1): DTGVSQNPRHKITKRGQNVTFRCDPISEHNRLYWYRQTLGQGPEFLTYFQNEAQLEKSRLLSDRFSAERPKGSFSTLEIQRTEQGDSAMYLCASSEQQNTEAFFGQGTRLTVV.

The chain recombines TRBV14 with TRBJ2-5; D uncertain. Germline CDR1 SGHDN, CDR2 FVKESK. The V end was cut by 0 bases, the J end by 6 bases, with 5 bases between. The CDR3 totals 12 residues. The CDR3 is CASSQDFKTQYF. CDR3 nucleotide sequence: TGTGCCAGCAGCCAAGATTTTAAGACCCAGTACTTC.

CDR3 bases: TGTGCCAGTCGCCCAGCGGGGAGAAAGCAGTATTTT. Translated, it gives CASRPAGRKQYF. The chain links TRBV6-6 to TRBJ2-3, with TRBD2 identical over 7 bases. V lost 9 bases to trimming and J lost 11 bases; unmatched junction nucleotides: 11. The CDR3 totals 12 residues. CDR1 is MNHNY, CDR2 SVGAGI, per germline (reference sequence).

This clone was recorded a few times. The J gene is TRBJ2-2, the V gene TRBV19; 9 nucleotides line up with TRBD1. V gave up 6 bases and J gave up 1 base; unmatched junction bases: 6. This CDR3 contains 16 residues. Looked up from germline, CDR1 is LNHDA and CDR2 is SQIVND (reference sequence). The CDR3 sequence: CASSPRQGVNTGELFF. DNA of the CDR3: TGTGCCAGTAGCCCCCGACAGGGGGTGAACACCGGGGAGCTGTTTTTT.

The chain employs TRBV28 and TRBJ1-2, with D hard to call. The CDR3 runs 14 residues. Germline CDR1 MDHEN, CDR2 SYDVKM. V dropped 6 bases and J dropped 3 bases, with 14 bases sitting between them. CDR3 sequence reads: CASRRMGVYYGYTF. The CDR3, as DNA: TGTGCCAGCAGGAGGATGGGAGTTTACTATGGCTACACCTTC.